This TCR beta chain was sequenced in a study of blood T cell repertoires in COVID-19. The CDR3 consists of 16 residues. Germline loops: CDR1 LNHDA, CDR2 SQIVND (reference sequence). V lost 0 bases and J 2 bases, leaving 12 bases between the germline ends. Clones were read by immunoSEQ multiplex PCR, and TCRdb kept only the in-frame ones, dropping some. Of about 90,000 clones listed, 70% to 90% are singletons. The chain couples TRBV19 to TRBJ2-3; D is ambiguous. Specimen: peripheral blood. The clonotype originates from a man aged 60 to 75 with acute or convalescent COVID-19. CDR3 sequence (DNA): TGTGCCAGTAGTATAGACCCGAGGAGACTCACAGATACGCAGTATTTT. Encoded protein: CASSIDPRRLTDTQYF.